This record concerns one T cell receptor (beta chain) sequence. This sample was taken from a study of blood T cells in healthy people across ages. A J-beta primer mix and a sample-barcoded 5' primer were used in a second PCR of roughly 6 to 12 cycles. Each CDR3 protein is one row after TCRdb ran MiXCR on the 5' RACE reads. The repertoire has approximately 760,000 distinct CDR3 sequences, roughly 25% of them found once; the top ten carry just under 9.5%. This CDR3 comprises 14 residues. After removal of 5 bases from V and 5 bases from J, the junction contained 8 bases not matched to a gene. Germline assignment: CDR1 SGHRS and CDR2 YFSETQ. The same sample was also studied in work on T cells of mothers and their children.

The chain joins TRBV5-1 to TRBJ2-3; 7 positions match TRBD1. This TCR was sampled from a boy aged 5-17 years in good health. The sequenced sample was blood. CDR3 region: CASSRQGDLDTQYF. The CDR3 DNA follows: TGCGCCAGCAGTCGACAGGGAGACCTAGATACGCAGTATTTT.